These 3 T cell receptor beta chains were sequenced from one sample in a study of T cell clonality in common variable immunodeficiency. Profiled with immunoSEQ multiplex PCR; TCRdb holds only in-frame clones, not every one. Recorded here are tens of thousands of clones, none singletons. The specimen sequenced was peripheral blood mononuclear cells. The receptors stem from a person aged 18 to 69 in good health.

There are many counts of this clone. The read stops 3 residues short of the end of the CDR3; the missing end is completed from the germline J gene. V is TRBV19 and J is TRBJ2-1, with TRBD2 matching 7 bases. The CDR3 is 15 residues long. Unmatched junction bases numbered 10, after V lost 3 bases and J lost 8 bases. Germline-derived CDR1 and CDR2 are LNHDA and SQIVND (reference sequence). The CDR3 protein is CASSIGTKGRDEQFF. CDR3 bases read: TGTGCCAGTAGTATCGGGACTAAGGGTAGGGATGAG.

Many counts were recorded for this clone. The observed sequence ends 3 residues before the CDR3 terminus, with the missing tail filled in from the germline J gene. J is TRBJ2-1 and V is TRBV12-3 or TRBV12-4; possible D gene TRBD2, 5 bases. V was pared by 6 bases and J by 3 bases, with 9 bases between. The CDR3 is 13 amino acids. The CDR3 region is CASSRGLYNEQFF. Incomplete CDR3 DNA: TGTGCCAGCAGCAGAGGACTCTACAATGAG.

This clone was seen at least ten times. Sequencing ends 3 residues short of the CDR3 end; the germline J gene provides the rest. The rearrangement links TRBV5-1 to TRBJ1-2, with D unresolved. CDR1 and CDR2 (germline): SGHRS, YFSETQ. The V end lost 4 bases, the J end lost 6 bases, and 10 bases lay between the germline ends. CDR3 length: 12 residues. The CDR3 region is CASSLPRDGYTF. The CDR3 bases that were read are TGCGCCAGCAGCCTGCCCCGGGATGGC.